The present T cell receptor (beta chain) was sequenced within a study of Graves' ophthalmopathy and Graves' hyperthyroidism. Study summary: Peripheral blood was gathered at the point of initial diagnosis, before any treatment started.

Certain patients, namely those with other autoimmune diseases, uncontrolled infections, pregnancy or lactation, were excluded. PBMCs stemmed from over 9.5 ml of fresh peripheral blood. As for this clonotype: The target antigen is unknown. A junction end diverges from the germline sequence, so it may reflect a read error.

Broader study findings: Blood also carried most expanded thyroid clonotypes exceeding 0.001 frequency.

The CDR3 loop spans 14 amino acids. Germline lookup yields CDR1 MGHDK and CDR2 SYGVNS. As the template, RNA transcripts were used to amplify TCR beta CDR3 regions. First-round RT-PCR relied on HTBI primers, and a second-round multiplex PCR came next. TCRdb reprocessed the multiplex PCR reads with MiXCR, giving one entry per CDR3 protein. The table lists 600,000 to 950,000 distinct CDR3 sequences, approximately 40% of them singletons. Material for sequencing was peripheral blood. This clonotype was obtained from an adult man with Graves' ophthalmopathy. V and J are TRBV25-1 and TRBJ2-3, with D possibly being TRBD2 (5 bases). In nucleotides, the CDR3 is TGCAGCGTTGAGGGCTGGGAGAGAGCAGATACGCAGTATTTT. Translation: CSVEGWERADTQYF. Full variable domain (outside the CDR3, taken from reference TRBV25-1 and TRBJ2-3): EADIYQTPRYLVIGTGKKITLECSQTMGHDKMYWYQQDPGMELHLIHYSYGVNSTEKGDLSSESTVSRIRTEHFPLTLESARPSHTSQYLCSVEGWERADTQYFGPGTRLTVL.